Reported below is one T cell receptor (beta chain). Its specific antigen is unknown. The record has no base qualities; no much larger clone is one base away. This entry is derived from a study of cytomegalovirus exposure and HLA in healthy donors (dated by TCRdb to about 2017). As for the study more broadly: An earlier analysis of around 600 of the donors reported more than 250 Gb of sequence data and around 120 million unique TCR beta sequences from some 180 million T cells. In addition to the first cohort of around 670 subjects, a separate validation cohort of approximately 110 different subjects was used. In the later analysis, no new phenotypic data were used to find candidate immune exposures; instead, reliance was placed on TCR beta sequences and their occurrence across donors. Across some 400 genotyped donors of the cohort, an average of about 220,000 unique TCR beta nucleotide sequences per donor were sequenced, and roughly 20% of those sequences were non-productive. A handful of DR-DQ haplotypes were handled as single units for association and clustering because linkage in the cohort was strong. The aim of the study was to test whether cataloging public T cell receptors could identify signatures of past pathogen exposure. A later genetic analysis used genome-wide SNP genotypes for about 65% of the 666 donors, treating that subset as a discovery cohort. Class I and class II HLA loci were covered by the typing at four-digit resolution. High-throughput TCR immunosequencing, statistical association of individual TCRs with disease status, and machine learning were combined to predict cytomegalovirus infection status. Donor age, sex, ethnicity and CMV serostatus were compiled alongside the repertoire data. Using immunosequencing, the study profiled T cell repertoires from roughly 650 subjects and related those repertoires to cytomegalovirus serostatus. The number of donors typed differed by locus, with 629-630 for A, B, C, DRB1 and DQB1, more than 500 for DQA1, about 610 for DPA1, and approximately 470 for DPB1. A later analysis re-analyzed previously published TCR beta repertoires from 666 donors and added high-resolution HLA genotyping to study TCR occurrence patterns. Of the 350 to 400 genotyped donors, 65% to 90% fell in the genetic ancestry cluster associated with self-reported Caucasian donors. An early release covering about 600 HLA-typed donors comprised about 300 gigabases of sequencing data and tens of millions of unique TCR sequences. All discovery cohort repertoires had been generated on a single sequencing platform. An earlier analysis of approximately 500 of the donors applied high-throughput TCR beta sequencing to assess whether each TCR beta V gene segment acted as functional or pseudogenic.

The cohort comprised more than 550 healthy bone marrow donors. Cohort members were all nominally healthy when sampled, although unrecorded immune exposures were likely present. The donor was CMV seronegative and belonged to the group of approximately 320 seronegative cohort members. Each donor provided a peripheral blood sample, and peripheral blood mononuclear cells were used for TCR beta sequencing. Genomic DNA extraction from the blood cell samples was performed with the Qiagen DNeasy Blood Extraction Kit. The investigation overall reported the following: The sequencing pipeline was judged likely to have produced a cluster of highly shared sequence variants as a technical artifact. In an earlier analysis of some 640 of the donors, most TCR beta V segments were observed in productive rearrangements about 87% or about 30% of the time, broadly matching IMGT annotations. Linkage disequilibrium might explain the correlated functional status among segregating V segments, but an unknown experimental factor could not be excluded. Some IMGT-functional V segments, including TRBV6-2 and TRBV6-3, could not be told apart with the 87-base-pair reads, so those segments were excluded. Immune exposure information for the cohort was limited to CMV serostatus. A later analysis reported that several top co-occurrence clusters appeared linked to parvovirus B19, influenza, CMV and Epstein-Barr virus. The authors suggested that the approach could potentially be generalized to other disease states and immunological phenotypes. A later genetic analysis reported fewer N-insertions in productive TCRs among donors in an Asian-associated ancestry cluster than the roughly 690-donor mean. Strong co-occurrence of HLA alleles, especially DR and DQ, made assigning TCR associations to individual alleles difficult. A further reported finding was that TCR beta sequences accurately predicted the HLA-A and HLA-B alleles for most subjects in the first cohort. The classifier was reported to diagnose cytomegalovirus status with high specificity and sensitivity in both the original and validation cohorts. Most TCR sequences were observed very rarely across donors, whereas some public TCRs were present in many individuals. In a later genetic analysis, a missense DCLRE1C variant was associated with V-gene and J-gene trimming of TCR beta chains, and the association was replicated in an independent cohort. A later analysis associated around 16,000 TCR beta sequences with specific HLA alleles at a false discovery rate of 0.05. Because some donors lacked HLA typing at each locus, the association tests relied only on the typed subset. Roughly uniform sequencing depth across donors was assumed in presence/absence analyses, although this assumption may not hold. Only TCR beta chains were sequenced in this cohort, and the absence of alpha or paired-chain data limited detectable features. The study listed 164 TCR beta chains as associated with cytomegalovirus. Because counts were too low, 15 to 20 rarely observed V segments, including chromosome 9 orphons, were left out of the earlier analysis of 587 of the donors. A later analysis found that most CMV-associated TCR beta chains appeared HLA-restricted, with HLA associations seemingly driven largely by CMV exposure. A few of the identified cytomegalovirus-associated TCR beta chains were confirmed in vitro to be specific for cytomegalovirus antigens. In a later analysis, TCR association rates were found to vary across HLA loci, with the most associated TCRs seen for DRB1 alleles and the fewest for HLA-C alleles. In a later analysis, HLA-associated TCR beta chains showed more clonal expansion and lower generation probabilities than non-associated chains that were equally common.

The library was produced with the immunoSEQ multiplex PCR assay. For the multiplex PCR, a mixture combining 60 forward primers for TCR Vbeta segments and 13 reverse primers for TCR Jbeta segments was used. Amplification of the CDR3 region of rearranged TCR beta genes was performed with a multiplex PCR assay on genomic DNA. The amplified TCR beta libraries were sequenced on the Illumina HiSeq System as 87-base-pair reads. Turning to the authors' computational methods: Across the 500 to 750 repertoires, a later analysis counted around 80 million unique TCR beta chains, some 11 million of which were shared by at least two donors. Raw reads were error-corrected and collapsed into unique sequences with a nearest-neighbor algorithm that merged closely related sequences to remove PCR and sequencing errors. CDR3 sequences were aligned to IMGT reference sequences to assign V, D and J gene segments. Each retained sequence needed at least a six-nucleotide match to both a V gene segment and a J gene segment. A rearrangement counted as productive if the CDR3 had no stop codons and remained in frame with V and J, and every other rearrangement counted as non-productive. CDR3 was defined according to IMGT convention as the region running from the second conserved V-encoded cysteine to the conserved J-encoded phenylalanine. The earlier analysis of 587 of the donors excluded any sequence lacking an unambiguous match to a single V gene segment. In an earlier analysis of more than 500 of the donors, a V segment was called functional when productive rearrangements were above 56.7%, and segregating when the standard deviation between donors exceeded 5%. A statistical classification framework was built to diagnose cytomegalovirus status from the catalog of TCR beta chain sequences. V and J gene assignment, in a later analysis, came from comparing TCR nucleotide sequences with IMGT/GENE-DB human TR gene sequences. A later analysis assigned CDR3 sequences and most-parsimonious VDJ recombination scenarios with the TCRdist pipeline. In a later analysis, each TCR beta chain was defined by its CDR3 amino acid sequence together with its V-gene family, and reads without a unique V-gene family were excluded. A later analysis removed 550 to 650 highly shared, low-generation-probability nucleotide sequences to deal with suspected cross-contamination and a sequencing artifact. A later analysis calculated a clonal expansion index for each public chain from normalized within-repertoire ranks of inferred template counts. A later analysis computed generation probabilities with a VDJ recombination model fitted to out-of-frame rearrangements, and checked the results against IGoR. In a later analysis, TCR-TCR, TCR-HLA and TCR-CMV co-occurrence was scored with hypergeometric tests, and a repertoire-size bias correction was applied to TCR pairs. In a later analysis, false discovery rates were estimated by permuting HLA or CMV assignments 20 times. A later analysis grouped co-occurring TCRs with DBSCAN, adding TCRdist sequence similarity when clustering within HLA-allele-positive subsets. Repertoires with fewer than 30,000 or more than 120,000 public chains were left out of co-occurrence clustering, as were five repertoires with anomalous nucleotide sharing. TCRdb's version of the immuneACCESS table is confined to in-frame rearrangements and falls short of the full clone set. An unresolved V gene accounts for under half of the shortfall where checked; the remainder is of unknown origin. V and J calls and clone size are copied from that table; D and trimming were computed from the DNA. Within this sample are under 200,000 clones, with under 80% of them counted one time only. Around 1.5% of the sample lies in the top ten.

The germline V gene (reference sequence) yields LNHDA for CDR1 and SQIVND for CDR2. The V end gives up 3 bases and the J end 4 bases, leaving 3 bases in the junction not matched to a gene. The CDR3 goes from the cysteine to the phenylalanine over 14 residues. The kept DNA is CDR3 alone, 42 bases in frame from the first base. The sample taken for sequencing was PBMCs. The origin of this receptor is a woman aged 25 to 39 in good health and CMV-seronegative. The chain couples TRBV19 to TRBJ1-1; 9 bases in between match TRBD1. The nucleotides read TGTGCCAGTAGTATGAAGACAGGGGGCACTGAAGCTTTCTTT. Its amino acids are CASSMKTGGTEAFF.